The 25 T cell receptor beta chains below all came from one sample that was sequenced in a study of blood T cell repertoires in COVID-19. Some clones are missing from TCRdb's copy, which holds only in-frame ones; the method was immunoSEQ multiplex PCR. The sample has roughly 67,000 clones; approximately 80% are singletons. Sequencing used peripheral blood. The receptors derive from a woman in her sixties with acute or convalescent COVID-19.

The table lists this clone with a few counts. This chain uses TRBV5-5 with TRBJ2-2; tentative D call: TRBD1 (6 bases). Trimming took off 4 bases at V and 0 bases at J, with 10 bases between the two ends. Germline CDR1 reads SGHKS; CDR2 reads YYEKEE (reference sequence). The CDR3 runs to 15 residues. The DNA of the CDR3 is TGTGCCAGCAGCCTCGGGACAACGAACACCGGGGAGCTGTTTTTT. Translated: CASSLGTTNTGELFF.

This clone turned up a few times. The chain uses TRBV19 and TRBJ1-6; D possibly corresponds to TRBD1 (5 bases). The CDR3 has 14 residues. V was pared by 6 bases and J by 9 bases, with 15 bases between. The germline gives CDR1 LNHDA, CDR2 SQIVND (reference sequence). DNA for the CDR3: TGTGCCAGTAGGAGGGCCCAGGGAGGTTCACCCCTCCACTTT. Translating gives CASRRAQGGSPLHF.

This clone was found once. The chain uses TRBV15 and TRBJ1-1; D is ambiguous. Per germline, CDR1 LNHNV and CDR2 YYDKDF (reference sequence). This CDR3 region has 14 residues. V was shortened by 2 bases and J by 0 bases, with 7 bases between the two germline ends. The CDR3 region has the DNA TGTGCCACCAGCAGACAGATTATGAACACTGAAGCTTTCTTT. Its protein is CATSRQIMNTEAFF.

This clone was counted only a few times. This chain links TRBV24-1 with TRBJ2-2, with a possible D match to TRBD2 (6 bases). V lost 5 bases and J lost 7, with 16 bases in between. The CDR3 is 15 amino acids. Germline CDR1 is KGHDR and CDR2 is SFDVKD. CDR3 nucleotides: TGTGCCACCAGTGTGGATAGCGGAATAGGCGGGGAGCTGTTTTTT. Residues: CATSVDSGIGGELFF.

The chain couples TRBV2 to TRBJ2-5; TRBD1 matches 9 bases. J was trimmed by 3 bases and V by 5 bases; bases with no gene match: 1. Germline CDR1 is SNHLY and CDR2 is FYNNEI. The CDR3 consists of 13 residues. In nucleotides, the CDR3 is TGTGCCAGCAGTCGGGACAGGGAAGAGACCCAGTACTTC. Translating gives CASSRDREETQYF.

This chain joins TRBV6-2 or TRBV6-3 and TRBJ1-6; unclear D gene. The CDR3 length is 17 residues. CDR1 and CDR2 (germline): MNHEY, SVGEGT. Trimming cost V 0 bases and J 0 bases, with 9 bases left between them. CDR3 region: CASSYSRSTSYNSPLHF. In DNA form, the CDR3 reads TGTGCCAGCAGTTACTCGAGGAGCACCTCCTATAATTCACCCCTCCACTTT.

The chain couples TRBV11-1 to TRBJ1-1; 9 bases map to TRBD1. Germline trimming cut 6 bases from V and 6 bases from J; bases unmatched to any gene: 8. This CDR3 has 14 residues. The germline gives CDR1 SGHAT, CDR2 FQDESV (reference sequence). The CDR3 DNA reads as TGTGCCAGCAGACCCCGGACAGGGGTCCCTGAAGCTTTCTTT. Amino acid sequence: CASRPRTGVPEAFF.

The rearrangement links TRBV7-3 to TRBJ2-3; 8 positions agree with TRBD1. V gave up 4 bases and J gave up 4 bases; unmatched junction bases: 7. CDR3 size: 15 residues. CDR1 and CDR2 (germline): SGHTA, FQGTGA. The CDR3 sequence: CASSSRQGLADTQYF. Written as DNA, the CDR3 is TGTGCCAGCAGCTCACGACAGGGGCTCGCAGATACGCAGTATTTT.

The chain combines TRBV6-5 with TRBJ1-6; TRBD1 agrees at 7 bases. Trimming cost V 6 bases and J 8 bases; bases outside gene matches: 7. In germline, CDR1 is MNHEY, CDR2 SVGAGI. The CDR3 contains 14 residues. The CDR3 protein is CASRPQGIDSPLHF. CDR3 sequence (DNA): TGTGCCAGCAGGCCACAGGGGATCGATTCACCCCTCCACTTT.

The chain recombines TRBV3-1 (or the pseudogene TRBV3-2) with TRBJ2-2; 7 bases are shared with TRBD1. CDR1 and CDR2 from the germline V gene are LGHDT and YNNKEL (reference sequence). CDR3 size: 14 residues. Trimming removed 2 bases from V and 5 bases from J; junction bases left unmatched: 2. In DNA, the CDR3 is TGTGCCAGCAGCCAACAGGGGGAGACCGGGGAGCTGTTTTTT. The encoded protein is CASSQQGETGELFF.

The V and J genes are TRBV6-4 and TRBJ2-5; TRBD1 might be the D (7 bases). This CDR3 has 13 residues. With 6 bases removed from V and 4 bases from J, the gap between germline ends came to 12 bases. The germline V gene has CDR1 MRHNA and CDR2 SNTAGT. This CDR3 reads CASSPQGGETQYF. The CDR3 DNA reads TGTGCCAGCAGCCCCCAGGGGGGAGAGACCCAGTACTTC.

The chain recombines TRBV4-1 with TRBJ1-2, with TRBD1 as a possible D gene (5 bases). V was shortened by 0 bases and J by 0 bases, with 8 bases between the two germline ends. The V gene's germline CDR1 is MGHRA and CDR2 YSYEKL. The CDR3 runs 15 residues. CDR3 DNA: TGCGCCAGCAGCCAAGATTGGACAACTAACTATGGCTACACCTTC. This sequence encodes CASSQDWTTNYGYTF.

V is TRBV24-1 and J is TRBJ2-1; 8 positions agree with TRBD1. V shed 1 base and J 6 bases; nucleotides not matched to a gene: 7. The CDR3 runs 16 residues. Germline CDR1 is KGHDR and CDR2 is SFDVKD. DNA for the CDR3: TGTGCCACCAGTGATTTCGGACAGGGTAGGGGCAATGAGCAGTTCTTC. It translates to CATSDFGQGRGNEQFF.

The V and J genes are TRBV29-1 and TRBJ2-7; 9 bases agree with TRBD1. With 5 bases clipped from V and 7 bases from J, the junction kept 12 bases outside the gene matches. The CDR3 extends over 14 amino acids. Germline V gene data show CDR1 as SQVTM and CDR2 as ANQGSEA. CDR3: CSVSNRGLSREQYF. The CDR3 DNA is TGCAGCGTTTCGAACAGGGGGCTATCACGGGAGCAGTACTTC.

This clone occurred once. The chain uses TRBV19 and TRBJ2-7; the match to TRBD2 covers 9 bases. Trimming removed 6 bases from V and 3 bases from J; junction bases left unmatched: 9. This CDR3 is built from 15 residues. Per germline, CDR1 LNHDA and CDR2 SQIVND (reference sequence). In DNA, the CDR3 is TGTGCCAGTAGCACAAATAGCGGGGGAGGCTACGAGCAGTACTTC. This encodes CASSTNSGGGYEQYF.

This clone was recorded a few times. This chain uses TRBV6-1 with TRBJ2-3; 9 bases match TRBD2. This CDR3 is built from 16 residues. V dropped 2 bases and J dropped 2; count of bases not matched to a gene: 5. Germline CDR1 and CDR2: MNHNS and SASEGT. CDR3 region: CASSELAGLVTDTQYF. CDR3 nucleotide sequence: TGTGCCAGCAGTGAACTAGCGGGGCTTGTCACAGATACGCAGTATTTT.

The chain recombines TRBV10-1 with TRBJ2-2; 7 bases match TRBD1. The CDR3 runs 15 residues. The V and J ends lost 0 bases and 6 bases, in that order; junction bases with no gene match: 4. The germline V gene encodes CDR1 WNHNN and CDR2 SYGVQD (reference sequence). The CDR3 DNA sequence: TGCGCCAGCAGTGAGTCGACAGGGAGCCCCGGGGAGCTGTTTTTT. Its protein is CASSESTGSPGELFF.

The rearrangement links TRBV5-1 to TRBJ1-1, with 8 bases fitting TRBD1. This CDR3 is 18 amino acids long. V shed 0 bases, J shed 1 base, and the junction held 11 bases outside the gene matches. In germline, CDR1 is SGHRS, CDR2 YFSETQ. CDR3 DNA sequence: TGCGCCAGCAGCTTGGAGGACAGGGCCGCAGTTAGGAACACTGAAGCTTTCTTT. It translates to CASSLEDRAAVRNTEAFF.

The chain links TRBV11-2 to TRBJ2-5; 9 bases align to TRBD2. The CDR3 spans 16 residues. Trimming removed 5 bases from V and 0 bases from J; junction bases left unmatched: 7. Germline V lookup: CDR1 SGHAT, CDR2 FQNNGV. Written as DNA, the CDR3 is TGTGCCAGCAGCGGTAGCGGGGGCCCGTACCAAGAGACCCAGTACTTC. This translates into CASSGSGGPYQETQYF.

The rearrangement links TRBV5-4 to TRBJ2-1, with D hard to call. Trimming took off 1 base at V and 0 bases at J, with 5 bases between the two ends. CDR3 length: 14 amino acids. Germline values: CDR1 SGHNT, CDR2 YYREEE (reference sequence). CDR3 region: CASSLYTSYNEQFF. DNA for the CDR3: TGTGCCAGCAGCTTGTACACCTCCTACAATGAGCAGTTCTTC. Full variable domain (missing parts from reference TRBV5-4 and TRBJ2-1): ETGVTQSPTHLIKTRGQQVTLRCSSQSGHNTVSWYQQALGQGPQFIFQYYREEENGRGNFPPRFSGLQFPNYSSELNVNALELDDSALYLCASSLYTSYNEQFFGPGTRLTVL.

The rearrangement joins TRBV5-1 to TRBJ1-4, with a weak D call TRBD1 (5 bases). Germline lookup yields CDR1 SGHRS and CDR2 YFSETQ. The germline V and J ends were trimmed by 2 bases and 8 bases, with 19 bases remaining between them. The CDR3 is 16 amino acids. This CDR3 reads CASSFGAGTRDEKLFF. The CDR3 coding sequence is TGCGCCAGCAGCTTTGGAGCCGGGACTCGGGACGAAAAACTGTTTTTT.

This sequence joins TRBV3-1 (or the pseudogene TRBV3-2) and TRBJ2-2; D perhaps matches TRBD2 (5 bases). In germline, CDR1 is LGHDT, CDR2 YNNKEL (reference sequence). Deletions cut 0 bases from V and 6 bases from J, with 14 bases between. The CDR3 is 16 residues long. The CDR3 sequence is CASSQDRTPLSGELFF. CDR3 in DNA: TGTGCCAGCAGCCAAGATCGGACTCCTCTCTCCGGGGAGCTGTTTTTT.

The CDR3 reads CASSALGTYSPYNQPQHF. The CDR3 bases are TGTGCCAGCAGCGCACTCGGGACATACTCTCCTTACAATCAGCCCCAGCATTTT. The chain joins TRBV7-2 to TRBJ1-5, with D possibly matching TRBD1 (6 bases). This CDR3 has 18 residues. The ends were cut back, 5 bases at V and 3 bases at J, with 23 bases in the middle. CDR1 SGHTA and CDR2 FQGNSA come from the germline V gene.

This clone appeared a single time. V gene TRBV10-1 combines with J gene TRBJ1-1; 8 bases are a match to TRBD1. CDR3 length equals 14 residues. Germline assignment: CDR1 WNHNN and CDR2 SYGVQD (reference sequence). V lost 0 bases and J lost 6; bases outside the gene matches: 3. CDR3 nucleotide sequence: TGCGCCAGCAGTGAGTCACAGGGGGTGGCTGAAGCTTTCTTT. Its protein is CASSESQGVAEAFF.

The chain has TRBV7-9 and TRBJ2-7; D gene uncertain. V gave up 1 base and J gave up 5 bases, with 9 bases separating them. Looked up from germline, CDR1 is SEHNR and CDR2 is FQNEAQ (reference sequence). The CDR3 is 13 amino acids. This CDR3 reads CASSLELSNEQYF. The CDR3 DNA reads TGTGCCAGCAGCTTAGAGCTGTCTAACGAGCAGTACTTC.